One and the same sample provided the 5 T cell receptor beta chains below, sequenced in a study of shared clonotypes between healthy human individuals. Here immunoSEQ multiplex PCR was the method, and the copy in TCRdb shows in-frame clones only, minus some. The table has about 1 million clones, approximately 78% seen once. The sample comprised memory CD4+ T cells from PBMCs. The subset here: CD45RA-negative fraction. These receptors were taken from a man between 18 and 29 years old in good health. Some clones in this sample may be carry-over from other donors' samples.

The chain carries TRBV5-1 and TRBJ2-7; no clear D gene. The V end was cut by 3 bases, the J end by 2 bases, with 9 bases between. This CDR3 has 13 residues. From germline, CDR1 is SGHRS and CDR2 YFSETQ. The CDR3 here is CASSSYGAYEQYF. The CDR3 DNA follows: TGCGCCAGCAGCTCCTACGGAGCCTACGAGCAGTACTTC. The full variable domain, in which reference TRBV5-1 and TRBJ2-7 provide the parts outside the CDR3, is KAGVTQTPRYLIKTRGQQVTLSCSPISGHRSVSWYQQTPGQGLQFLFEYFSETQRNKGNFPGRFSGRQFSNSRSEMNVSTLELGDSALYLCASSSYGAYEQYFGPGTRLTVT.

As concerns this clone: This likely stems from a read error, as it lies one base from a far larger clone. The V gene is TRBV6-5, the J gene TRBJ2-5; no clear D. Germline CDR1 is MNHEY and CDR2 is SVGAGI. V was pared by 6 bases and J by 4 bases, with 12 bases between. The CDR3 contains 13 residues. CDR3 sequence: CASSLRKGETQYF. DNA of the CDR3: TGTGCCAGCAGCCTCCGAAAGGGAGAGACCCAGTACTTC.

CDR3 sequence reads: CASSTSPNTQYF. The CDR3 DNA reads TGTGCCAGCAGTACCTCCCCCAATACGCAGTATTTT. The chain has TRBV28 and TRBJ2-3; no clear D gene. The CDR3 consists of 12 residues. CDR1 MDHEN and CDR2 SYDVKM come from the germline V gene. V was pared by 5 bases and J by 7 bases, with 10 bases between.

The V call is TRBV30, the J call TRBJ1-1; a possible D gene is TRBD1 (5 bases). This CDR3 region has 11 residues. The V end lost 8 bases, the J end lost 3 bases, and 10 bases lay between the germline ends. The germline gives CDR1 GTSNPN, CDR2 SVGIG (reference sequence). For the CDR3, the DNA is TGTGCCCACAGCAGGGACACTGAAGCTTTCTTT. It encodes CAHSRDTEAFF.

This chain connects TRBV11-2 to TRBJ2-2, with a weak D call TRBD2 (6 bases). Trimming cost V 6 bases and J 6 bases, with 14 bases left between them. This CDR3 comprises 14 residues. Germline V gives CDR1 SGHAT, CDR2 FQNNGV. This CDR3 is CASSFAGPPGELFF. CDR3 bases: TGTGCCAGCAGTTTTGCGGGGCCTCCCGGGGAGCTGTTTTTT.